Here is one T cell receptor (beta chain) with its context. The source of the sample is a study of stem cell transplantation in POMP-related autoinflammatory disease. TCRdb keeps only in-frame clones here, not all; method: immunoSEQ multiplex PCR. The table records 33,000 or so clones, 70% to 90% of them present only once. The V end was cut by 9 bases, the J end by 0 bases, with 16 bases between. Germline values: CDR1 SGHDT, CDR2 YYEEEE. The CDR3 contains 16 residues. Material: CD4+ T cells from PBMCs, obtained before stem cell transplantation. The sequence came from a human donor with POMP-related autoinflammation and immune dysregulation (PRAID). The rearrangement uses TRBV5-6 and TRBJ2-6, with TRBD1 as a possible D gene (5 bases). The CDR3: CATLLQGSSGANVLTF. In DNA, the CDR3 is TGTGCCACTCTCCTTCAGGGATCCTCTGGGGCCAACGTCCTGACTTTC.